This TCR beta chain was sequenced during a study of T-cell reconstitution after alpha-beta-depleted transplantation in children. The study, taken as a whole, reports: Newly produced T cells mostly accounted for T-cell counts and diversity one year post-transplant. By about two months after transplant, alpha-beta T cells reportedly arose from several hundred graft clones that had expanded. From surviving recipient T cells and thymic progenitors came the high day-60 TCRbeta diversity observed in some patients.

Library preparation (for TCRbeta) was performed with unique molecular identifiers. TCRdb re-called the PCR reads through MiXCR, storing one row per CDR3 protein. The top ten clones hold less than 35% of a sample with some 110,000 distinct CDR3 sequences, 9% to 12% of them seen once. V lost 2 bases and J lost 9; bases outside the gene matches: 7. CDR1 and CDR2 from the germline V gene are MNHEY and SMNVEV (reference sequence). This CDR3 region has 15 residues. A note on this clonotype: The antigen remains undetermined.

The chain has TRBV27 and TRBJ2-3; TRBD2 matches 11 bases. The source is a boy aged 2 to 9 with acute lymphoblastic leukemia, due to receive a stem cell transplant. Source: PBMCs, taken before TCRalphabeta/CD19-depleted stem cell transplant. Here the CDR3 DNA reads TGTGCCAGCAGTTTAGCGCTAGCGGGAGGAGAGACGCAGTATTTT. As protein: CASSLALAGGETQYF.